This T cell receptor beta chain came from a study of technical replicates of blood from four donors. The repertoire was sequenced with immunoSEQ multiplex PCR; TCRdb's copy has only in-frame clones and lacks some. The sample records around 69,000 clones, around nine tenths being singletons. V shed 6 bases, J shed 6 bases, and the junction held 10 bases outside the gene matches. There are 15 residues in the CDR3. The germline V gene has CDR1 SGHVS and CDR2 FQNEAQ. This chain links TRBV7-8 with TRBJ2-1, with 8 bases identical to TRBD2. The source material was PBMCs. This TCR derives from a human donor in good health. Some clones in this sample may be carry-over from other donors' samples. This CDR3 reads CASRRRPSGGNEQFF. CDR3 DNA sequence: TGTGCCAGCAGGAGAAGACCCAGCGGGGGCAATGAGCAGTTCTTC.